This paragraph covers one TCR beta chain sequence. The data originate from a study of technical replicates of blood from a few donors. Measured with immunoSEQ multiplex PCR; TCRdb has only the in-frame clones, and not every one. The data hold approximately 81,000 clones, with under 97% observed a single time. The clonotype comes from a human donor in good health. The specimen sequenced was T cells isolated from PBMCs.

The CDR3 nucleotides are TGTGCCAGCAGGACTTACAATGAGCAGTTCTTC. It yields the protein CASRTYNEQFF. The chain employs TRBV27 and TRBJ2-1; D not certain. This CDR3 has 11 amino acids. Per germline, CDR1 MNHEY and CDR2 SMNVEV (reference sequence). V lost 6 bases, J lost 4 bases, and 4 bases lay in between.